Following are 17 T cell receptor beta chains from one sample sequenced in a study of cytomegalovirus exposure and HLA in healthy donors (TCRdb year 2017). Library prep was done by the immunoSEQ multiplex PCR assay. For the multiplex PCR, a mixture combining 60 forward primers for TCR Vbeta segments and 13 reverse primers for TCR Jbeta segments was used. Imported from immuneACCESS, the table was reduced by TCRdb to in-frame sequences with V and J called. These copies leave out some clones; in studies compared against another copy, an unresolved V gene accounts for under half, and the cause of the remainder is not known. The sample profile shows around 110,000 clones; 79% of them were found once. The ten most abundant clones make up 3.5% to 4.5% of the sample. What was sequenced was PBMCs. The receptors stem from a young man in good health and CMV-seropositive.

The gene calls are TRBV11-1 and TRBJ1-2; 7 nucleotides match TRBD1. Trimming at V came to 5 bases and at J to 0 bases, leaving 6 bases not matched to a gene. The CDR3 is 15 residues long. CDR1 and CDR2 from the germline V gene are SGHAT and FQDESV (reference sequence). The CDR3 loop is CASSPRDRANYGYTF. CDR3 coding DNA: TGTGCCAGCAGCCCCAGGGACAGAGCTAACTATGGCTACACCTTC.

V usage is TRBV19 and J usage is TRBJ1-6, with D unresolved. The CDR3 sequence is 16 residues long. V was clipped by 3 bases and J by 8 bases, with 17 bases between them. Germline-derived CDR1 and CDR2 are LNHDA and SQIVND (reference sequence). The CDR3 nucleotides are TGTGCCAGTAGTATTTTCCGGGGTTTTGGGGATTCACCCCTCCACTTT. This gives the protein CASSIFRGFGDSPLHF.

This chain uses TRBV15 with TRBJ2-5, with D unresolved. CDR1 LNHNV and CDR2 YYDKDF come from the germline V gene (reference sequence). The CDR3 runs to 16 residues. The ends were cut back, 3 bases at V and 2 bases at J, with 16 bases in the middle. Here the CDR3 reads CATSSGITTVQETQYF. Here the CDR3 DNA reads TGTGCCACCAGCAGTGGAATTACAACAGTGCAAGAGACCCAGTACTTC.

This clone was recorded once. V usage is TRBV7-2 and J usage is TRBJ1-5; 8 bases agree with TRBD1. With V trimmed by 2 bases and J by 4 bases, 7 bases remained unmatched. Germline V gene sequence: CDR1 SGHTA, CDR2 FQGNSA. The CDR3 consists of 16 residues. CDR3 DNA sequence: TGTGCCAGCAGCTTACGGACAGGGAAAGGTAATCAGCCCCAGCATTTT. Its protein product is CASSLRTGKGNQPQHF.

This clone is a singleton in its sample. This chain connects TRBV6-6 to TRBJ2-3; 10 bases are shared with TRBD2. The CDR3 spans 16 residues. Trimming removed 0 bases from V and 5 bases from J; junction bases left unmatched: 5. From germline, CDR1 is MNHNY and CDR2 SVGAGI (reference sequence). As DNA, the CDR3 is TGTGCCAGCAGTTACTCGAGCGGGGGGGCCGGAGATACGCAGTATTTT. As protein: CASSYSSGGAGDTQYF.

This chain uses TRBV6-1 with TRBJ2-2, with 8 bases matching TRBD1. Trimming took 2 bases from V and 3 from J; bases not matched to a gene: 2. This CDR3 is 15 amino acids long. Germline CDR1 and CDR2: MNHNS and SASEGT. The CDR3 region has the DNA TGTGCCAGCAGTGAACTACAGGGGGACACCGGGGAGCTGTTTTTT. This encodes CASSELQGDTGELFF.

This clone was seen only a few times. V gene TRBV29-1 combines with J gene TRBJ2-1; perhaps TRBD1 as D (5 bases). V shed 7 bases and J shed 3 bases, with 7 bases lying between them. The germline gives CDR1 SQVTM, CDR2 ANQGSEA. The CDR3 sequence is 11 residues long. This CDR3 reads CSGTLYNEQFF. DNA for the CDR3: TGCAGCGGGACACTCTACAATGAGCAGTTCTTC.

In its sample, this clone was seen a few times. This chain connects TRBV7-2 to TRBJ2-7; maybe TRBD2 (5 bases). The CDR3 has 13 amino acids. CDR1 is SGHTA and CDR2 is FQGNSA in the germline V gene. V lost 8 bases to trimming and J lost 5 bases, with 16 bases between them. The CDR3 DNA reads TGTGCCAGCGGTGTTCCGGGGATCCACGAGCAGTACTTC. As protein: CASGVPGIHEQYF.

This clone was counted a few times. CDR3 in DNA: TGCGCCAGCAGCCAAGCTCGGGGTCTCTCCTACGAGCAGTACTTC. This codes for CASSQARGLSYEQYF. This sequence joins TRBV4-3 and TRBJ2-7; D might be TRBD2 (5 bases). The CDR3 sequence is 15 residues long. Per germline, CDR1 LGHNA and CDR2 YSLEER. Trimming removed 1 base from V and 0 bases from J, with 10 bases in between.

This clone was observed once. The chain combines TRBV6-6 with TRBJ2-3; 7 nucleotides match TRBD2. Germline V CDR1 and CDR2: MNHNY, SVGAGI (reference sequence). Losses at the gene ends were 2 bases for V and 0 bases for J; bases not matched to a gene: 2. This CDR3 is built from 15 residues. CDR3 amino acids: CASSYGSGSTDTQYF. The CDR3 nucleotides read TGTGCCAGCAGTTACGGTAGCGGGAGCACAGATACGCAGTATTTT.

This clone was counted between two and nine times. V and J are TRBV5-1 and TRBJ1-4, with a weak D call TRBD1 (6 bases). The CDR3 has 14 residues. The germline CDR1 and CDR2 sequences are SGHRS and YFSETQ. Trimming cost V 3 bases and J 6 bases, with 12 bases left between them. CDR3 DNA sequence: TGCGCCAGCAGCTCACAGGGAGGGCATGAAAAACTGTTTTTT. Translated: CASSSQGGHEKLFF.

This rearrangement joins TRBV29-1 to TRBJ2-1; D possibly corresponds to TRBD2 (5 bases). The CDR3 contains 13 residues. The germline gives CDR1 SQVTM, CDR2 ANQGSEA. With 2 bases removed from V and 9 bases from J, the gap between germline ends came to 14 bases. CDR3 amino acids: CSVEYRPLAEQFF. The CDR3 DNA sequence: TGCAGCGTTGAATATAGGCCCCTAGCTGAGCAGTTCTTC.

This clone was observed a few times. The chain has TRBV9 and TRBJ1-4, with a possible D match to TRBD1 (5 bases). This CDR3 contains 14 residues. V dropped 0 bases and J dropped 8 bases, with 11 bases sitting between them. The germline gives CDR1 SGDLS, CDR2 YYNGEE. The CDR3 bases are TGTGCCAGCAGCGTAGACAGGCGGGGGGAAAAACTGTTTTTT. It translates to CASSVDRRGEKLFF.

V and J are TRBV4-2 and TRBJ1-1; tentative D call: TRBD1 (6 bases). Germline V gene lookup returns CDR1 LGHNA and CDR2 YNFKEQ. This CDR3 region has 16 residues. Trimming took off 1 base at V and 2 bases at J, with 14 bases between the two ends. CDR3 amino acids: CASSQGVTGPNTEAFF. DNA for the CDR3: TGTGCCAGCAGCCAAGGCGTGACAGGACCTAACACTGAAGCTTTCTTT.

CDR3 bases: TGTGCCAGCAGTTACTCGATAGGGGACTCCTACGAGCAGTACTTC. This translates into CASSYSIGDSYEQYF. This chain links TRBV6-5 with TRBJ2-5; perhaps TRBD1 as D (5 bases). TRBJ2-7 matches the DNA end more closely, so the J call is doubtful. The CDR3 sequence is 15 residues long. The germline gives CDR1 MNHEY, CDR2 SVGAGI.

J is TRBJ1-5 and V is TRBV12-5, with D unresolved. The V end lost 4 bases, the J end lost 0 bases, and 16 bases lay between the germline ends. CDR3 length: 17 residues. Germline V gene data show CDR1 as LGHNT and CDR2 as FRNRAP. CDR3 loop: CASGSHYDGVSNQPQHF. The CDR3 DNA is TGTGCTAGTGGTTCCCATTACGACGGAGTTAGCAATCAGCCCCAGCATTTT.

This clone has a single count. This sequence joins TRBV7-9 and TRBJ1-2; 8 nucleotides line up with TRBD1. V lost 3 bases to trimming and J lost 4 bases; unmatched junction nucleotides: 1. Germline V gene sequence: CDR1 SEHNR, CDR2 FQNEAQ (reference sequence). This CDR3 contains 13 residues. In DNA, the CDR3 is TGTGCCAGCAGCTTGGGGACAGGCTATGGCTACACCTTC. Encoded protein: CASSLGTGYGYTF.